Here is one T cell receptor (beta chain) with its context. Its antigen is not identified. The CDR3 contains 14 residues. Next came a second PCR, run for about 6 to 12 cycles, which used a sample-barcoded 5' primer along with a J-beta primer mix. TCRdb re-analysed the 5' RACE reads in MiXCR, keeping a single row per CDR3 protein. Here the sample spans hundreds of thousands of distinct CDR3 sequences, around 50% being singletons. The record originates from a study of blood T cells in healthy people across ages. The study's findings and limits: A roughly linear fall in TCR beta diversity per million T cells was seen with increasing age.

The sequence was obtained from a man aged 35 to 55 in good health. The J gene is TRBJ2-7, the V gene TRBV21-1; the listed D gene, TRBD1, was not tested against the DNA. TRBV21-1 is a recognized pseudogene. Sequenced sample: blood. CDR3 region: CARTTGSVTYEQYF. The CDR3 nucleotides are TGTGCCAGGACGACAGGGTCGGTCACCTACGAGCAGTACTTC.